These 21 T cell receptor beta chains were sequenced from one sample in a study of T cell changes during pregnancy in multiple sclerosis. Sequenced by immunoSEQ multiplex PCR; TCRdb stores in-frame clones only, minus some. Among roughly 100,000 clones listed, under 95% were seen once. The source material was peripheral blood, sampled before pregnancy. The source of these receptors is a female donor with multiple sclerosis, enrolled in a pregnancy study.

V and J are TRBV28 and TRBJ2-5, with D possibly being TRBD1 (6 bases). The end of the DNA is better explained by TRBJ2-7, so the J call may be wrong. Germline V gene data show CDR1 as MDHEN and CDR2 as SYDVKM. CDR3 length: 13 amino acids. The chain's CDR3 is CASSPGQSYEQYF. In DNA form, the CDR3 reads TGTGCCAGCAGTCCTGGACAGAGCTACGAGCAGTACTTC.

The genes are TRBV6-5 and TRBJ1-3; D remains ambiguous. The germline CDR1 and CDR2 sequences are MNHEY and SVGAGI. Between the trimmed V and J ends, which lost 5 bases and 0 bases, there was a span of 5 bases. The CDR3 totals 13 residues. CDR3 region: CASSAASGNTIYF. CDR3 bases: TGTGCCAGCAGTGCGGCCTCTGGAAACACCATATATTTT.

Only one count was recorded for this clone. CDR3 DNA: TGTGCCATCAGTGCCAGGGGGCTTTCTGGAAACACCATATATTTT. Protein product: CAISARGLSGNTIYF. The chain recombines TRBV10-3 with TRBJ1-3; 8 nucleotides match TRBD1. The CDR3 sequence is 15 residues long. CDR1 and CDR2 (germline): ENHRY, SYGVKD. V shed 4 bases, J shed 1 base, and the junction held 3 bases outside the gene matches.

This clone has only one observation. The J gene is TRBJ1-4, the V gene TRBV28; 7 nucleotides agree with TRBD1. The CDR3 consists of 13 residues. J lost 9 bases, V lost 4 bases, and 5 bases had no gene match. The germline V gene encodes CDR1 MDHEN and CDR2 SYDVKM. The CDR3: CASSWETGQKLFF. The DNA of the CDR3 is TGTGCCAGCAGTTGGGAGACAGGGCAAAAACTGTTTTTT.

The chain combines TRBV29-1 with TRBJ2-7, with 9 positions matching TRBD1. Per germline, CDR1 SQVTM and CDR2 ANQGSEA. The V and J ends lost 0 bases and 2 bases, in that order; junction bases with no gene match: 5. This CDR3 is built from 15 residues. In DNA form, the CDR3 reads TGCAGCGTTGAAGATCGGCGGGACAGGGCCTACGAGCAGTACTTC. This gives the protein CSVEDRRDRAYEQYF.

The gene calls are TRBV30 and TRBJ2-2; 9 bases line up with TRBD1. This CDR3 contains 15 residues. V shed 5 bases, J shed 6 bases, and the junction held 10 bases outside the gene matches. The germline V gene encodes CDR1 GTSNPN and CDR2 SVGIG (reference sequence). CDR3 loop: CAWAPVGQGPGELFF. CDR3 in DNA: TGTGCCTGGGCCCCCGTGGGACAGGGCCCCGGGGAGCTGTTTTTT. The complete variable domain, with remaining parts taken from reference TRBV30 and TRBJ2-2, reads SQTIHQWPATLVQPVGSPLSLECTVEGTSNPNLYWYRQAAGRGLQLLFYSVGIGQISSEVPQNLSASRPQDRQFILSSKKLLLSDSGFYLCAWAPVGQGPGELFFGEGSRLTVL.

The chain links TRBV6-4 to TRBJ2-7; 8 bases are shared with TRBD2. Germline CDR1 is MRHNA and CDR2 is SNTAGT. This CDR3 contains 13 residues. J was trimmed by 7 bases and V by 6 bases; bases with no gene match: 8. This CDR3 reads CASSGRALGEQYF. DNA for the CDR3: TGTGCCAGCAGCGGGAGGGCCCTAGGGGAGCAGTACTTC.

CDR3 in amino acids: CASSLKDSWDEQYF. CDR3 DNA sequence: TGTGCCAGCAGCTTAAAAGACAGCTGGGACGAGCAGTACTTC. This chain joins TRBV7-2 and TRBJ2-7; TRBD1 might be the D (5 bases). This CDR3 region has 14 residues. V dropped 2 bases and J dropped 5 bases, with 13 bases sitting between them. Germline-derived CDR1 and CDR2 are SGHTA and FQGNSA.

The chain recombines TRBV10-3 with TRBJ2-7; 9 nucleotides line up with TRBD2. The CDR3 consists of 14 residues. CDR1 is ENHRY and CDR2 is SYGVKD in the germline V gene. V trimming: 3 bases; J trimming: 2 bases; junction bases outside the gene matches: 2. The CDR3 nucleotides read TGTGCCATCAGTGACCTAGCGGGGCCCTACGAGCAGTACTTC. Encoded protein: CAISDLAGPYEQYF.

The chain joins TRBV5-6 to TRBJ2-3, with 10 bases identical to TRBD1. The ends lost 0 bases at V and 4 bases at J; junction bases unmatched: 5. This CDR3 has 16 residues. Germline loops: CDR1 SGHDT, CDR2 YYEEEE. The CDR3 reads CASSLGTGGGADTQYF. CDR3 DNA sequence: TGTGCCAGCAGCTTGGGGACAGGGGGAGGAGCAGATACGCAGTATTTT.

This CDR3 is CAISALETGISYEQYF. The CDR3 DNA follows: TGTGCCATCTCCGCCCTTGAAACAGGGATCTCCTACGAGCAGTACTTC. The V gene is TRBV10-3, the J gene TRBJ2-7; D might be TRBD1 (6 bases). Trimming took off 8 bases at V and 0 bases at J, with 20 bases between the two ends. The CDR3 loop spans 16 amino acids. Germline CDR1 and CDR2: ENHRY and SYGVKD.

V usage is TRBV19 and J usage is TRBJ1-5; 9 bases are a match to TRBD1. The J segment lost 5 bases and the V segment lost 1 base, leaving 3 bases of the junction unmatched. The CDR3 runs 15 residues. In germline, CDR1 is LNHDA, CDR2 SQIVND (reference sequence). CDR3 sequence (DNA): TGTGCCAGTAGTATAGTGGGGACAGGGTATCAGCCCCAGCATTTT. As protein: CASSIVGTGYQPQHF.

This chain links TRBV6-1 with TRBJ2-1; possibly TRBD2 for D (5 bases). The germline CDR1 and CDR2 sequences are MNHNS and SASEGT. The CDR3 is 14 amino acids. V was cut by 1 base and J by 4 bases, with 8 bases left in between. The CDR3 DNA sequence: TGTGCCAGCAGTGAAGGGAAGCGGTACAATGAGCAGTTCTTC. This gives the protein CASSEGKRYNEQFF.

This clone is a singleton in its sample. This sequence joins TRBV23-1 and TRBJ1-4; D perhaps matches TRBD1 (5 bases). TRBV23-1 is marked as an open reading frame, function uncertain. V was clipped by 3 bases and J by 0 bases, with 14 bases between them. This CDR3 is 17 amino acids long. The CDR3: CASSQGMGPATNEKLFF. The CDR3 region has the DNA TGCGCCAGCAGTCAGGGGATGGGGCCTGCAACTAATGAAAAACTGTTTTTT.

V and J are TRBV25-1 and TRBJ1-1; D perhaps matches TRBD1 (5 bases). Germline CDR1 reads MGHDK; CDR2 reads SYGVNS. The CDR3 is made up of 15 amino acids. V shed 1 base and J shed 5 bases, with 14 bases lying between them. CDR3 nucleotides: TGTGCCAGCAGTGAATTTAGGGCAGGGACTACTGAAGCTTTCTTT. Translated: CASSEFRAGTTEAFF.

The chain is built from TRBV11-1 and TRBJ2-5; TRBD2 matches 8 bases. The CDR3 is 15 residues long. Germline V gene data show CDR1 as SGHAT and CDR2 as FQDESV (reference sequence). The V segment lost 5 bases and the J segment 5 bases; nucleotides outside the gene matches: 10. CDR3 coding DNA: TGTGCCAGCAGCCCAGCTCGGGGGGGCGGCGAGACCCAGTACTTC. Translation: CASSPARGGGETQYF.

The rearrangement joins TRBV20-1 to TRBJ2-3, with D uncertain. CDR1 and CDR2 (germline): DFQATT, SNEGSKA (reference sequence). V lost 6 bases and J 7 bases, leaving 11 bases between the germline ends. The length of the CDR3 is 11 residues. The CDR3 DNA sequence: TGCAGTGCAGCTGATAGAAATACGCAGTATTTT. This gives the protein CSAADRNTQYF.

This chain connects TRBV7-3 to TRBJ1-1; maybe TRBD1 (5 bases). This CDR3 has 13 amino acids. Trimming cost V 5 bases and J 2 bases, with 9 bases left between them. Germline values: CDR1 SGHTA, CDR2 FQGTGA. The chain's CDR3 is CASSQTANTEAFF. As DNA, the CDR3 is TGTGCCAGCAGCCAGACAGCAAACACTGAAGCTTTCTTT. The whole variable domain, filled in from reference TRBV7-3 and TRBJ1-1, reads GAGVSQTPSNKVTEKGKYVELRCDPISGHTALYWYRQSLGQGPEFLIYFQGTGAADDSGLPNDRFFAVRPEGSVSTLKIQRTERGDSAVYLCASSQTANTEAFFGQGTRLTVV.

This clone was recorded only once. The chain links TRBV7-8 to TRBJ1-2, with 7 bases identical to TRBD1. The CDR3 consists of 15 residues. The trim removed 6 bases at V and 7 bases at J, leaving 14 bases unmatched. Germline CDR1 SGHVS, CDR2 FQNEAQ. The CDR3 DNA reads TGTGCCAGCAGACCCCTCGCGGGACAGTGGGGTGGCTACACCTTC. Protein sequence: CASRPLAGQWGGYTF. Full variable domain (outside the CDR3, taken from reference TRBV7-8 and TRBJ1-2): GAGVSQSPRYKVAKRGQDVALRCDPISGHVSLFWYQQALGQGPEFLTYFQNEAQLDKSGLPSDRFFAERPEGSVSTLKIQRTQQEDSAVYLCASRPLAGQWGGYTFGSGTRLTVV.

The rearrangement links TRBV27 to TRBJ1-1; TRBD1 agrees at 7 bases. The CDR3 runs to 13 residues. The V segment lost 6 bases and the J segment 4 bases; nucleotides outside the gene matches: 5. Germline CDR1 MNHEY, CDR2 SMNVEV (reference sequence). CDR3 coding DNA: TGTGCCAGCAGCTCTGACAGGGTCACTGAAGCTTTCTTT. This codes for CASSSDRVTEAFF.

This clone was seen only once. The rearrangement joins TRBV13 to TRBJ2-7, with a weak D call TRBD1 (6 bases). From germline, CDR1 is PRHDT and CDR2 FYEKMQ (reference sequence). V lost 3 bases to trimming and J lost 7 bases, with 13 bases between them. The CDR3 spans 13 residues. CDR3 DNA sequence: TGTGCCAGCAGCTTTCCAGGGGTTGGTGAGCAGTACTTC. As protein: CASSFPGVGEQYF.